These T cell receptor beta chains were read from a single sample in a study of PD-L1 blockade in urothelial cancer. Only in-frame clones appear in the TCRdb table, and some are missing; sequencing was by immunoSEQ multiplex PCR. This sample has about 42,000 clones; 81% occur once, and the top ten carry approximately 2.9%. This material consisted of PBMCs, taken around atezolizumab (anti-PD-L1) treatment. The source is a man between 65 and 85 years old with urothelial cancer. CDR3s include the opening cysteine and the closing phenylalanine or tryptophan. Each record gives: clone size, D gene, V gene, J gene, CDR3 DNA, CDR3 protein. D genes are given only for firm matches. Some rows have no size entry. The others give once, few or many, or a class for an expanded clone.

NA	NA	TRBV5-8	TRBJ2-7	TGTGCCAGCAGCTTTAAACAGGAATACGAGCAGTACTTC	CASSFKQEYEQYF
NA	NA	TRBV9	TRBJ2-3	TGTGCCAGCACCTGGGGCGGACCCACAGATACGCAGTATTTT	CASTWGGPTDTQYF
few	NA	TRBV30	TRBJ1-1	TGTGCCTGGAGTGTGGGACAGAACACTGAAGCTTTCTTT	CAWSVGQNTEAFF
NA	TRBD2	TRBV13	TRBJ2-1	TGTGCCAGCAGCCCCGGACTAGCGGCAAATGAGCAGTTCTTC	CASSPGLAANEQFF
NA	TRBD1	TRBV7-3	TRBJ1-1	TGTGCCAGCAGCTTAAAAGGGGGCGACCTTCCGATGAACACTGAAGCTTTCTTT	CASSLKGGDLPMNTEAFF
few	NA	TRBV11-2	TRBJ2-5	TGTGCCAGCAGAACCAGGGGTGCGGATGAGACCCAGTACTTC	CASRTRGADETQYF
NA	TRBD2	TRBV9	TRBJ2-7	TGTGCCAGCAGCGTAGCGGGAGGGATCTACGAGCAGTACTTC	CASSVAGGIYEQYF
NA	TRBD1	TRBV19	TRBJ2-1	TGTGCCAGTAGTTCCCCGACAGGGGGTTCCTACAATGAGCAGTTCTTC	CASSSPTGGSYNEQFF
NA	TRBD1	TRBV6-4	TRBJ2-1	TGTGCCAGCAGTGAAAACAGGGGGAATGAGCAGTTCTTC	CASSENRGNEQFF
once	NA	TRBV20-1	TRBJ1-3	TGCAGTGCTAGTCCGGGAAACACCATATATTTT	CSASPGNTIYF
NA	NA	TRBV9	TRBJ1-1	TGTGCCAGCAGCCCCTTAGACTACACTGAAGCTTTCTTT	CASSPLDYTEAFF
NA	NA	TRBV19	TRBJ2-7	TGTGCCAGTAGTATAGCGGCCCAGGGCCTGGTCGAGCAGTACTTC	CASSIAAQGLVEQYF
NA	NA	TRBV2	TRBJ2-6	TGTGCCAGCATGGAAGCCGCTGGGGCCAACGTCCTGACTTTC	CASMEAAGANVLTF
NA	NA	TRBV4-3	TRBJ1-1	TGCGCCAGCAGCCAAGATGAGGTCAGGGACTCCTATCTGAACACTGAAGCTTTCTTT	CASSQDEVRDSYLNTEAFF
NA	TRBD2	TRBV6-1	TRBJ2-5	TGTGCCAGCAGCGTAGCGGGAGGGCTGGGTGAGACCCAGTACTTC	CASSVAGGLGETQYF
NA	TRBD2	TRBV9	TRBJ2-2	TGTGCCAGCAGCGCACGGACTAGCGGGGACACCGGGGAGCTGTTTTTT	CASSARTSGDTGELFF